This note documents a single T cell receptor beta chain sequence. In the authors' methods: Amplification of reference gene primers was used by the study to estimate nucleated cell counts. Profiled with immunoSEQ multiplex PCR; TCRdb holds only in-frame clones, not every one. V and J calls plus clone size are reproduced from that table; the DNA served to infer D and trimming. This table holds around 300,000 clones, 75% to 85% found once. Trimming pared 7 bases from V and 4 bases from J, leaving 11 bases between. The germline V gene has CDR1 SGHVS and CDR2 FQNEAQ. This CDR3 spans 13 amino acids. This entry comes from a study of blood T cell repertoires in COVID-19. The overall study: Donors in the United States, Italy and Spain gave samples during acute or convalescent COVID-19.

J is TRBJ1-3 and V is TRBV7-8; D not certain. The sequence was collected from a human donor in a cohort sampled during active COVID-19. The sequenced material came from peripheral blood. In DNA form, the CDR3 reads TGTGCCAGCACCTACCCGGGGGGAAACACCATATATTTT. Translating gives CASTYPGGNTIYF.